The rows below give T cell receptor beta chains drawn from one sample of a study of shared clonotypes between healthy human individuals. Sequencing used immunoSEQ multiplex PCR; TCRdb keeps in-frame clones, though not all of them. The data contain roughly 1,000,000 clones, about 80% of them singletons. Sequencing was performed on memory CD4+ T cells from PBMCs. Receptors originate from a man younger than 35 in good health. Some clones in this sample may be carry-over from other donors' samples. Both conserved end residues are part of each CDR3. The order of the fields is V gene, J gene, CDR3 protein.

V: TRBV5-1; J: TRBJ1-2; CDR3: CASSLQGGEMYTF
V: TRBV4-2; J: TRBJ1-1; CDR3: CASSPAGAGAEAFF
V: TRBV30; J: TRBJ2-5; CDR3: CAWTLGGAVETQYF
V: TRBV5-4; J: TRBJ2-7; CDR3: CASRGQGGFNEQYF
V: TRBV6-1; J: TRBJ1-4; CDR3: CASRGEAGGEKLFF
V: TRBV13; J: TRBJ1-2; CDR3: CASRSGRFLLGGYTF
V: TRBV7-3; J: TRBJ2-2; CDR3: CASSLTRVAGELFF
V: TRBV19; J: TRBJ1-1; CDR3: CASSRDTLEAFF
V: TRBV4-1; J: TRBJ2-7; CDR3: CASPRWGQGGYEQYF
V: TRBV7-3; J: TRBJ2-2; CDR3: CASSLNSAGELFF
V: TRBV1; J: TRBJ2-1; CDR3: CTSFHEQFF
V: TRBV10-3; J: TRBJ1-1; CDR3: CAISGRWVSMNTEAFF
V: TRBV5-1; J: TRBJ2-7; CDR3: CASSLAGTSGYEQYF
V: TRBV6-4; J: TRBJ2-7; CDR3: CASSDRHDRGSSYEQYF
V: TRBV10-3; J: TRBJ1-1; CDR3: CAIRVMAVNTEAFF
V: TRBV28; J: TRBJ2-5; CDR3: CASSPRLAGGQETQYF
V: TRBV7-3; J: TRBJ2-1; CDR3: CASSLAGSDEQFF
V: TRBV29-1; J: TRBJ1-3; CDR3: CSAKSGTGDPGNTIYF
V: TRBV4-3; J: TRBJ1-1; CDR3: CASSQESGAEAFF
V: TRBV10-3; J: TRBJ2-5; CDR3: CAISEGQPSQETQYF
V: TRBV11-2; J: TRBJ2-1; CDR3: CASSYLAALSSYNEQFF
V: TRBV5-1; J: TRBJ2-5; CDR3: CASSGTWSASGSQETQYF
V: TRBV29-1; J: TRBJ2-3; CDR3: CSVEDFVGRDTADTQYF
V: TRBV2; J: TRBJ2-4; CDR3: CASSGIRAKNIQYF
V: TRBV6-5; J: TRBJ1-1; CDR3: CASSYSAGLNTEAFF
V: TRBV7-2; J: TRBJ1-1; CDR3: CASSLTGQHTEAFF
V: TRBV27; J: TRBJ2-7; CDR3: CASSLSFFGENYEQYF
V: TRBV5-4; J: TRBJ2-5; CDR3: CASRSGGGVQETQYF
V: TRBV10-3; J: TRBJ2-7; CDR3: CAISESGGPYEQYF
V: TRBV18; J: TRBJ2-5; CDR3: CASSPPRGGWETQYF
V: TRBV5-1; J: TRBJ1-5; CDR3: CASAIGTENQPQHF
V: TRBV7-9; J: TRBJ1-2; CDR3: CASSWDRGGNGYTF
V: TRBV5-6; J: TRBJ2-2; CDR3: CASTGVSNPTGELFF
V: TRBV16; J: TRBJ1-1; CDR3: CASSPLIGRMNTEAFF
V: TRBV30; J: TRBJ2-1; CDR3: CAWGLGGNYNEQFF